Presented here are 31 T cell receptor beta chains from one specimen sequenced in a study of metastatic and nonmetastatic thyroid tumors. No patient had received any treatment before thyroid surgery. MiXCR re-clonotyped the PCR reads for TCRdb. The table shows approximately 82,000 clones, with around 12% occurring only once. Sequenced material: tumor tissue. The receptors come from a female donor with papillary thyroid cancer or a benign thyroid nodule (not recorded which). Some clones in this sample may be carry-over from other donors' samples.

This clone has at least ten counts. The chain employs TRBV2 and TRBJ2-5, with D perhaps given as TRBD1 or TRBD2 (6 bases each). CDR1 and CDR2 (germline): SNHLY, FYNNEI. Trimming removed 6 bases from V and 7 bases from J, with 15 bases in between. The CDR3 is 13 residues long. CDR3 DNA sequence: TGTGCCAGCAGCGAAAGGGGGGACGGGACCCAGTACTTC. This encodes CASSERGDGTQYF.

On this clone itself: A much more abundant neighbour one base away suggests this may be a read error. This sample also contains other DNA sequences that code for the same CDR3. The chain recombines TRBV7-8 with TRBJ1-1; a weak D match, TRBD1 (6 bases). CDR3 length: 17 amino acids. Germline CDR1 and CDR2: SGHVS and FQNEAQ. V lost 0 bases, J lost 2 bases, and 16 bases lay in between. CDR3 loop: CASSLARFGGTNTEAFF. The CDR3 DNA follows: TGTGCCAGCAGCTTAGCCCGTTTCGGGGGCACTAACACTGAAGCTTTCTTT.

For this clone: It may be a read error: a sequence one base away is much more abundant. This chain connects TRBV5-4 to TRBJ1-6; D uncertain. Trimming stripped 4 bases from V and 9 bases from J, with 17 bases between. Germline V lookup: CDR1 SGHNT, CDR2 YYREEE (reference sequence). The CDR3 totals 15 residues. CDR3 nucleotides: TGTGCCAGCAGCCCGGAGTGTACAGCCAGTTCACCCCTCCACTTT. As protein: CASSPECTASSPLHF.

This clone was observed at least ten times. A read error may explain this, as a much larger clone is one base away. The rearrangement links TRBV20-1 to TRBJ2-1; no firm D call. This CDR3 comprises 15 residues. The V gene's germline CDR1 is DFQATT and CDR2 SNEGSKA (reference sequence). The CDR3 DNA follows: TGCAGTGCTAGAGATCGTAGGGTCTCCCACAATGAGCAGTTCTTC. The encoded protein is CSARDRRVSHNEQFF.

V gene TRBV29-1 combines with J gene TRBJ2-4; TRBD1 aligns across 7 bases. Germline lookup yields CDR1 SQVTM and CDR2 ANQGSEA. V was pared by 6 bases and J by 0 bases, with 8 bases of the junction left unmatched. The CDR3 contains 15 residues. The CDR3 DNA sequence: TGCAGCGTCCTCCGCACAGGGGAAGCCAAAAACATTCAGTACTTC. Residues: CSVLRTGEAKNIQYF.

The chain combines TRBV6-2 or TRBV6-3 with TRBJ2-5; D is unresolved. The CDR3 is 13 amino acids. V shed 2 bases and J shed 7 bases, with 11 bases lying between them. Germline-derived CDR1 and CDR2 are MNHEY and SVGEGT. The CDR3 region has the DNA TGTGCCAGCAGTTACGGGTTGCCGGGGACCCAGTACTTC. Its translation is CASSYGLPGTQYF.

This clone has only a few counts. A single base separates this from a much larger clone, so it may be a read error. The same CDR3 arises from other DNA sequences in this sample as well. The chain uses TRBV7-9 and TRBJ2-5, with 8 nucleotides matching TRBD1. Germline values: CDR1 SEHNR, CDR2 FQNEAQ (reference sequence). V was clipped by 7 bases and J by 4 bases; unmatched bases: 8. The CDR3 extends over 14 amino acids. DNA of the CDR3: TGTGCCAGCACCCCCGGTACAGGGGGAGAGACCCAGTACTTC. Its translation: CASTPGTGGETQYF.

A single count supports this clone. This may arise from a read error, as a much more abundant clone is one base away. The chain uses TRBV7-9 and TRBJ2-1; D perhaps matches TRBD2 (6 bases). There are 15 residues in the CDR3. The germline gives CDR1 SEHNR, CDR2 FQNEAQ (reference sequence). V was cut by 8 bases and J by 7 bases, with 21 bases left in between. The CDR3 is CASGRSGVVWNEQFF. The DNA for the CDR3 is TGTGCCAGCGGCCGTTCGGGAGTTGTTTGGAATGAGCAGTTCTTC.

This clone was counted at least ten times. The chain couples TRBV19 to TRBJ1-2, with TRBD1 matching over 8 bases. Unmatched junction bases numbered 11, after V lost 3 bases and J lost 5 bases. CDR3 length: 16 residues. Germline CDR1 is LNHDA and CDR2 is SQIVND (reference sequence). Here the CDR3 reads CASSIPLGQGRYGYTF. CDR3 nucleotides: TGTGCCAGTAGTATCCCCCTCGGACAGGGACGGTATGGCTACACCTTC.

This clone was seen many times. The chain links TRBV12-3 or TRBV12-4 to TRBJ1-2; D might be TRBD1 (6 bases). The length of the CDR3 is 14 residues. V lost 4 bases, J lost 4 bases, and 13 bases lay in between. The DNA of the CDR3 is TGTGCCAGCAGTTCGAGGCAGGGGAGCTATGGCTACACCTTC. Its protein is CASSSRQGSYGYTF.

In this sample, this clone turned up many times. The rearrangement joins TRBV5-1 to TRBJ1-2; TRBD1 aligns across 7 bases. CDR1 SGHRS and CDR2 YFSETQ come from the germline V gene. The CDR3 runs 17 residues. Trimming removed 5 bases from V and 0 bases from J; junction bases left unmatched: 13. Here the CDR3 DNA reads TGCGCCAGCAGGAAGATCCGAACAGGGACAGCTAACTATGGCTACACCTTC. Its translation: CASRKIRTGTANYGYTF.

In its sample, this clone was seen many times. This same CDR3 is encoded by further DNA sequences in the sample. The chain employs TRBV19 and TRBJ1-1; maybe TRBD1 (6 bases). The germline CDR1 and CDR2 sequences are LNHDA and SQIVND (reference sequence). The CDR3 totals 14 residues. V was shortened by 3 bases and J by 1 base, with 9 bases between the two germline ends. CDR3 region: CASSIQGPNTEAFF. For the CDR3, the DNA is TGTGCCAGTAGTATTCAGGGGCCGAACACTGAAGCTTTCTTT. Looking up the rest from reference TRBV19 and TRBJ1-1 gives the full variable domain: DGGITQSPKYLFRKEGQNVTLSCEQNLNHDAMYWYRQDPGQGLRLIYYSQIVNDFQKGDIAEGYSVSREKKESFPLTVTSAQKNPTAFYLCASSIQGPNTEAFFGQGTRLTVV.

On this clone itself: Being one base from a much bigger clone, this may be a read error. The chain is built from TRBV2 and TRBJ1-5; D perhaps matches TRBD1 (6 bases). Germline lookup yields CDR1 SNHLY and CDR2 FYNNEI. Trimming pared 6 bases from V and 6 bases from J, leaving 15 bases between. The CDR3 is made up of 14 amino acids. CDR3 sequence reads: CASRTNGGGQPQHF. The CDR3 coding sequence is TGTGCCAGCAGAACCAACGGGGGCGGTCAGCCCCAGCATTTT.

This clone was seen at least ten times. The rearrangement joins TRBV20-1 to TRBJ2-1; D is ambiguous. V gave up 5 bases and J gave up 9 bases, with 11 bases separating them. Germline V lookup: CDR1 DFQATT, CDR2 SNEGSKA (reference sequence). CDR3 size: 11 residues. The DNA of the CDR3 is TGCAGTGCTTTGGTCGAACGTGAGCAGTTCTTC. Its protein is CSALVEREQFF.

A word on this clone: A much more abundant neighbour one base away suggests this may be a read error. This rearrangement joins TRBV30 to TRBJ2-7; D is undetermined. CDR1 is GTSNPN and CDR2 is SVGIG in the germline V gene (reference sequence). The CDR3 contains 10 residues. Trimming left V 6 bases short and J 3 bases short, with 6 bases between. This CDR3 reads CACNLYEQYF. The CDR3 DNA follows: TGTGCCTGCAACCTCTACGAGCAGTACTTC.

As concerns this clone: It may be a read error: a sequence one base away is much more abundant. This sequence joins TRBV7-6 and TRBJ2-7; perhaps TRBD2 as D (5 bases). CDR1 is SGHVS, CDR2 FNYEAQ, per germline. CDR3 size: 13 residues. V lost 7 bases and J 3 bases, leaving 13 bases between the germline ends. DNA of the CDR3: TGTGCCAGCATCCCGAGGACTGGCTACGAGCAGTACTTC. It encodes CASIPRTGYEQYF.

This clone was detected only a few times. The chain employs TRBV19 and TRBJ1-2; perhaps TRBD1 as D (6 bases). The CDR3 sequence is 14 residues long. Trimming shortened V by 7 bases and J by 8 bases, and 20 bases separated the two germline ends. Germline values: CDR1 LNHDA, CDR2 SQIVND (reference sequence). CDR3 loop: CASTPDTGAPGYTF. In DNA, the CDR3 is TGTGCCAGTACCCCGGACACGGGGGCGCCGGGCTACACCTTC.

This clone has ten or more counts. The CDR3 DNA reads TGTGCCAGCAGTACAGGGGGCTCGGACACAGATACGCAGTATTTT. It encodes CASSTGGSDTDTQYF. The chain employs TRBV9 and TRBJ2-3; 9 bases align to TRBD1. V shed 5 bases and J 2 bases; nucleotides not matched to a gene: 6. The CDR3 spans 15 residues. Germline lookup yields CDR1 SGDLS and CDR2 YYNGEE.

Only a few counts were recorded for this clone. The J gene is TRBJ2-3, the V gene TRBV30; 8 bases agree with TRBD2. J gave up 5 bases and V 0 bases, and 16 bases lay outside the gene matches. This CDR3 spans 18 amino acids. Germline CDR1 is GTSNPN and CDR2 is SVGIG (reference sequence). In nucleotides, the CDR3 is TGTGCCTGGAGTGTAATTGGCTTCGGTAGCGGGGAGAAAGATACGCAGTATTTT. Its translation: CAWSVIGFGSGEKDTQYF. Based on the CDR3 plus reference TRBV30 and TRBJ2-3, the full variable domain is SQTIHQWPATLVQPVGSPLSLECTVEGTSNPNLYWYRQAAGRGLQLLFYSVGIGQISSEVPQNLSASRPQDRQFILSSKKLLLSDSGFYLCAWSVIGFGSGEKDTQYFGPGTRLTVL.

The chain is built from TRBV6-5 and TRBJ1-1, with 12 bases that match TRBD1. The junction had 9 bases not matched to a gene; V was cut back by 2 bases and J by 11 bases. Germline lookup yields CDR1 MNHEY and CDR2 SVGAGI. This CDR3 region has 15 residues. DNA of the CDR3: TGTGCCAGCAGTTACACTGGGACAGGGGGCGTAAGTGCTTTCTTT. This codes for CASSYTGTGGVSAFF.

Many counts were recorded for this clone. The CDR3 bases are TGCGCCAGCAGCCTCGAATCGAACACCGGGGAGCTGTTTTTT. As protein: CASSLESNTGELFF. V gene TRBV5-1 combines with J gene TRBJ2-2; the D is unclear. There are 14 residues in the CDR3. CDR1 is SGHRS and CDR2 is YFSETQ in the germline V gene. The V gene lost 4 bases and the J gene lost 0 bases, with 7 bases spanning the gap.

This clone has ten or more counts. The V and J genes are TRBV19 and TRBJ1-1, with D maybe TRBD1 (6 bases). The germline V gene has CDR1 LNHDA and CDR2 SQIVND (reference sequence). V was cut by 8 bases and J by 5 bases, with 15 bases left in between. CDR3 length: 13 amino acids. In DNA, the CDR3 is TGTGCCAGTCAACTCAGGGGTTGGACTGAAGCTTTCTTT. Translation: CASQLRGWTEAFF.

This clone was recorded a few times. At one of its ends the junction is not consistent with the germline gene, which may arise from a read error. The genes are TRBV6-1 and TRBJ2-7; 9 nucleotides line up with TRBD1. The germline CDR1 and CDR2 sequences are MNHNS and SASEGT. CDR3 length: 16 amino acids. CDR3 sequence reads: CASIPIPGQGVYEHYF. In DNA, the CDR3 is TGTGCCAGCATACCCATCCCGGGACAGGGTGTATACGAGCATTACTTC.

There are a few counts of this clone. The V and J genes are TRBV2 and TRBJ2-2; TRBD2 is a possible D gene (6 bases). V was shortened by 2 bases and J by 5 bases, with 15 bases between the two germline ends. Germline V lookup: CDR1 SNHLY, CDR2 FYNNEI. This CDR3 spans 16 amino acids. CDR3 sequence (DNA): TGTGCCAGCAGTGAACCCGCGGGGCAACTGACCGGGGAGCTGTTTTTT. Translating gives CASSEPAGQLTGELFF.

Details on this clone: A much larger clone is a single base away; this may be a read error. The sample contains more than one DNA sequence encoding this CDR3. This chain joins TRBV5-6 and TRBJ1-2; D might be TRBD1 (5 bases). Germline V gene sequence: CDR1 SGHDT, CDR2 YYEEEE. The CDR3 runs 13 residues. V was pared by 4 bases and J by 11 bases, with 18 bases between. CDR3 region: CASSAAGGGGYTF. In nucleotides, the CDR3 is TGTGCCAGCAGCGCCGCGGGGGGAGGTGGTTACACCTTC.

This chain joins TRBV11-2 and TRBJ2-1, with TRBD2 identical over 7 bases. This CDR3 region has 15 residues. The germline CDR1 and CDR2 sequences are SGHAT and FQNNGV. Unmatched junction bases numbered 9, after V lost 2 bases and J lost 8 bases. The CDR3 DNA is TGTGCCAGCAGCTTACGGGCGGGAGCCTCGTATGAGCAGTTCTTC. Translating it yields CASSLRAGASYEQFF. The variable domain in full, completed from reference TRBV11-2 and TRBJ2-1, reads EAGVAQSPRYKIIEKRQSVAFWCNPISGHATLYWYQQILGQGPKLLIQFQNNGVVDDSQLPKDRFSAERLKGVDSTLKIQPAKLEDSAVYLCASSLRAGASYEQFFGPGTRLTVL.

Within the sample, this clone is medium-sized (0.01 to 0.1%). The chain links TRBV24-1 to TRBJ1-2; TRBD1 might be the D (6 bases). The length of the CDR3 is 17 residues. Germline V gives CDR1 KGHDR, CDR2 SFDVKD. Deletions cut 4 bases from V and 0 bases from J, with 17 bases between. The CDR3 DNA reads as TGTGCCACCAGTGACCGCACACCCACAGGGACTAACTATGGCTACACCTTC. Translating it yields CATSDRTPTGTNYGYTF.

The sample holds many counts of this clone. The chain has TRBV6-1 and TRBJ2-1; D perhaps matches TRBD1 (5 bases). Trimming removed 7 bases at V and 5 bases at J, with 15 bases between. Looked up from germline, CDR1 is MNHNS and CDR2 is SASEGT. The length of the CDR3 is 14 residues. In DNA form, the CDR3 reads TGTGCCAGCACCTCGTACCACAGGAACAATGAGCAGTTCTTC. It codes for CASTSYHRNNEQFF.

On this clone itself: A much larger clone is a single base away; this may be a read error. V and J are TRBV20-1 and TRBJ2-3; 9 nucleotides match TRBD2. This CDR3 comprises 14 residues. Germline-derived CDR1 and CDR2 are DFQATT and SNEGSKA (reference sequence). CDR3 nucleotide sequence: TGCAGGGCCCCCCGGCGGGAGGGGGCAGATACGCAGTATTTT. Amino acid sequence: CRAPRREGADTQYF.

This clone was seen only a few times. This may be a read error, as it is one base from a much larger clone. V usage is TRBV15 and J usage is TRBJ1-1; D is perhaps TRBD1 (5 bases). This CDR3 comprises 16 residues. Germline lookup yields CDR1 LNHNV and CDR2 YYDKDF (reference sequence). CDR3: CATSREGVLRGTESFF. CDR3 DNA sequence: TGTGCCACCAGCAGAGAGGGGGTATTAAGGGGCACTGAATCTTTCTTT.

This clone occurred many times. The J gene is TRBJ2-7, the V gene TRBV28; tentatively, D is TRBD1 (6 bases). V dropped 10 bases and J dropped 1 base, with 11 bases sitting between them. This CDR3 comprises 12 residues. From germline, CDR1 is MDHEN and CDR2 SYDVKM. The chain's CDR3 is CATTQGSYEQYF. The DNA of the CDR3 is TGTGCCACCACGCAGGGGTCCTACGAGCAGTACTTC.